These 26 T cell receptor beta chains were all obtained from the same sample, sequenced in a study of CD8+CD57+ T cells in acquired aplastic anemia. The TCR beta profiling, which covered VDJ combination and CDR3 sequence, was carried out using genomic DNA as the template. TCRdb re-derived calls from the reads in MiXCR, one entry per CDR3 protein. Of 35,000 to 40,000 distinct CDR3 sequences listed, under 80% were seen once; the top ten hold roughly 20%. The sequenced sample consisted of sorted CD4+, CD8+, or CD8+CD57+ T cells (not recorded which) from PBMCs. The receptors shown here come from a human donor in good health, serving as a control.

The chain recombines TRBV15 with TRBJ1-1; D gene uncertain. Germline V gene lookup returns CDR1 LNHNV and CDR2 YYDKDF (reference sequence). V was trimmed by 0 bases and J by 0 bases, leaving 2 bases between them. The CDR3 runs 13 residues. CDR3: CATSRDMNTEAFF. CDR3 nucleotides: TGTGCCACCAGCAGAGATATGAACACTGAAGCTTTCTTT.

As concerns this clonotype: The junction and the germline gene differ at one end; a read error may be behind it. This chain joins TRBV10-3 and TRBJ2-2; D tentatively fits TRBD1 or TRBD2 (6 bases each). Looked up from germline, CDR1 is ENHRY and CDR2 is SYGVKD. The CDR3 contains 11 residues. The CDR3 bases are TGTGCCTCACAGGGTAACGGGGGGCTGTTTTTT. Translation gives CASQGNGGLFF.

This clonotype was seen just once. The chain couples TRBV24-1 to TRBJ1-5; D gene uncertain. CDR1 and CDR2 (germline): KGHDR, SFDVKD. This CDR3 has 15 amino acids. V was shortened by 1 base and J by 7 bases, with 13 bases between the two germline ends. CDR3 protein: CATSDFDAPGQPQHF. The CDR3 region has the DNA TGTGCCACCAGTGATTTCGACGCTCCTGGCCAGCCCCAGCATTTT.

This clonotype was seen a handful of times. V gene TRBV7-9 combines with J gene TRBJ1-5; TRBD1 agrees at 10 bases. CDR3 size: 15 residues. V shed 5 bases, J shed 6 bases, and the junction held 7 bases outside the gene matches. Germline V gene sequence: CDR1 SEHNR, CDR2 FQNEAQ (reference sequence). CDR3 loop: CASSSGTGVPQPQHF. The DNA for the CDR3 is TGTGCCAGCAGCAGTGGGACAGGGGTTCCTCAGCCCCAGCATTTT.

This chain links TRBV24-1 with TRBJ2-3; 9 bases are shared with TRBD2. The germline V gene has CDR1 KGHDR and CDR2 SFDVKD. J was trimmed by 1 base and V by 5 bases; bases with no gene match: 6. The CDR3 extends over 16 amino acids. The CDR3 DNA reads as TGTGCCACCAGTGGTAGCGGGGGCCACCGCACAGATACGCAGTATTTT. It is translated as CATSGSGGHRTDTQYF.

J is TRBJ1-6 and V is TRBV15, with TRBD1 identical over 8 bases. Germline V CDR1 and CDR2: LNHNV, YYDKDF (reference sequence). J gave up 10 bases and V 1 base, and 6 bases lay outside the gene matches. CDR3 length: 15 residues. The CDR3 sequence is CATSRVKTGESPLHF. The CDR3 DNA is TGTGCCACCAGCAGAGTAAAGACAGGGGAGTCACCCCTCCACTTT.

The rearrangement uses TRBV2 and TRBJ2-5; TRBD2 aligns across 9 bases. V gave up 5 bases and J gave up 2 bases; unmatched junction bases: 3. This CDR3 is 14 amino acids long. In germline, CDR1 is SNHLY, CDR2 FYNNEI. In nucleotides, the CDR3 is TGTGCCAGCAGTTCTACTAGCGGGCAAGAGACCCAGTACTTC. Translating it yields CASSSTSGQETQYF. The full variable domain, completed using reference TRBV2 and TRBJ2-5, is EPEVTQTPSHQVTQMGQEVILRCVPISNHLYFYWYRQILGQKVEFLVSFYNNEISEKSEIFDDQFSVERPDGSNFTLKIRSTKLEDSAMYFCASSSTSGQETQYFGPGTRLLVL.

This clonotype is labeled medium-sized. The rearrangement joins TRBV6-1 to TRBJ1-3; D is uncertain. The length of the CDR3 is 14 residues. Between the trimmed V and J ends, which lost 7 bases and 0 bases, there was a span of 10 bases. The germline CDR1 and CDR2 sequences are MNHNS and SASEGT. In nucleotides, the CDR3 is TGTGCCAGCACCCCTTTTGGCTCTGGAAACACCATATATTTT. Protein: CASTPFGSGNTIYF.

The rearrangement links TRBV2 to TRBJ2-5; the match to TRBD1 covers 10 bases. V lost 6 bases and J lost 5; bases outside the gene matches: 3. The CDR3 contains 13 residues. Germline V gene data show CDR1 as SNHLY and CDR2 as FYNNEI. CDR3: CASSGQGGETQYF. The CDR3 nucleotides read TGTGCCAGCAGCGGACAGGGGGGGGAGACCCAGTACTTC. The whole variable domain, remainder taken from reference TRBV2 and TRBJ2-5, is EPEVTQTPSHQVTQMGQEVILRCVPISNHLYFYWYRQILGQKVEFLVSFYNNEISEKSEIFDDQFSVERPDGSNFTLKIRSTKLEDSAMYFCASSGQGGETQYFGPGTRLLVL.

The chain recombines TRBV19 with TRBJ2-7, with D unclear. V was pared by 4 bases and J by 3 bases, with 10 bases between. The CDR3 length is 13 residues. Germline V gene data show CDR1 as LNHDA and CDR2 as SQIVND (reference sequence). In DNA, the CDR3 is TGTGCCAGTAGTAACGCCAACAGCTACGAGCAGTACTTC. Amino acids: CASSNANSYEQYF.

This chain joins TRBV7-8 and TRBJ2-1; 11 bases map to TRBD2. CDR1 SGHVS and CDR2 FQNEAQ come from the germline V gene. J lost 10 bases, V lost 2 bases, and 10 bases had no gene match. The CDR3 loop spans 16 amino acids. CDR3 nucleotides: TGTGCCAGCAGCTTAACTAGCGGGGGTTCCGAAAGGGAGCAGTTCTTC. It translates to CASSLTSGGSEREQFF.

V is TRBV25-1 and J is TRBJ1-5; tentatively, D is TRBD1 (5 bases). CDR1 and CDR2 (germline): MGHDK, SYGVNS. There are 15 residues in the CDR3. V lost 6 bases and J 7 bases, leaving 19 bases between the germline ends. This chain's CDR3 is CASSPTQGVRQPQHF. The CDR3 nucleotides read TGTGCCAGCAGCCCCACGCAGGGTGTGAGGCAGCCCCAGCATTTT. The variable domain in full, with the rest retrieved from reference TRBV25-1 and TRBJ1-5, is EADIYQTPRYLVIGTGKKITLECSQTMGHDKMYWYQQDPGMELHLIHYSYGVNSTEKGDLSSESTVSRIRTEHFPLTLESARPSHTSQYLCASSPTQGVRQPQHFGDGTRLSIL.

The chain employs TRBV25-1 and TRBJ2-2, with D possibly TRBD1 on 5 matching bases. The CDR3 contains 16 residues. The V and J ends lost 1 base and 6 bases respectively, with 15 bases between them. Germline assignment: CDR1 MGHDK and CDR2 SYGVNS. CDR3 residues: CASSEFGHPNAGELFF. The CDR3 DNA sequence: TGTGCCAGCAGTGAATTCGGACATCCAAACGCCGGGGAGCTGTTTTTT.

This chain uses TRBV11-2 with TRBJ2-2; 16 positions agree with TRBD2. Losses at the gene ends were 4 bases for V and 6 bases for J; bases not matched to a gene: 2. Germline values: CDR1 SGHAT, CDR2 FQNNGV. CDR3 size: 16 residues. CDR3 sequence (DNA): TGTGCCAGCAGCTGGGGACTAGCGGGGGGGCCCGGGGAGCTGTTTTTT. It specifies CASSWGLAGGPGELFF.

A single count supports this clonotype. This chain joins TRBV19 and TRBJ2-7; D tentatively fits TRBD1 or TRBD2 (6 bases each). CDR3 size: 14 residues. Germline CDR1 and CDR2: LNHDA and SQIVND (reference sequence). V was pared by 7 bases and J by 5 bases, with 18 bases between. DNA of the CDR3: TGTGCCAGTACCCTCCGGGGGCAGGAGGACGAGCAGTACTTC. Amino acids: CASTLRGQEDEQYF.

The CDR3 DNA sequence: TGTGCCAGCAGTGAAGGCAGTGAAGCTTTCTTT. It codes for CASSEGSEAFF. The chain has TRBV2 and TRBJ1-1; D gene ambiguous. Germline V gene data show CDR1 as SNHLY and CDR2 as FYNNEI. Trimming cost V 1 base and J 7 bases, with 4 bases left between them. The CDR3 runs to 11 residues.

This clonotype has a handful of counts. This chain connects TRBV2 to TRBJ2-7, with D possibly TRBD2 on 7 matching bases. This CDR3 comprises 12 residues. The V end lost 4 bases, the J end lost 6 bases, and 10 bases lay between the germline ends. CDR1 SNHLY and CDR2 FYNNEI come from the germline V gene. In DNA, the CDR3 is TGTGCCAGCAGTGCGGGGGGCTTCGAGCAGTACTTC. This codes for CASSAGGFEQYF.

This chain links TRBV10-3 with TRBJ1-2; D remains unclear. The CDR3 runs 15 residues. V lost 0 bases, J lost 2 bases, and 10 bases lay in between. Germline loops: CDR1 ENHRY, CDR2 SYGVKD. CDR3 DNA: TGTGCCATCAGTGAGTCGAGAGGATACAACTATGGCTACACCTTC. Encoded protein: CAISESRGYNYGYTF.

The chain recombines TRBV7-3 with TRBJ2-5; D is undetermined. V was shortened by 8 bases and J by 3 bases, with 13 bases between the two germline ends. The CDR3 loop spans 13 amino acids. Germline CDR1 is SGHTA and CDR2 is FQGTGA. The CDR3 here is CASASVREETQYF. CDR3 sequence (DNA): TGTGCCAGCGCCAGCGTCAGAGAAGAGACCCAGTACTTC.

The V call is TRBV7-3, the J call TRBJ2-3; TRBD2 might be the D (6 bases). Germline CDR1 and CDR2: SGHTA and FQGTGA. The V and J ends lost 2 bases and 3 bases respectively, with 6 bases between them. The CDR3 runs to 13 residues. The CDR3 DNA is TGTGCCAGCAGCTTAGGGGGGACAGATACGCAGTATTTT. Its translation is CASSLGGTDTQYF.

The rearrangement joins TRBV7-8 to TRBJ1-2, with no clear D. This CDR3 has 16 amino acids. Trimming cost V 4 bases and J 2 bases, with 17 bases left between them. From germline, CDR1 is SGHVS and CDR2 FQNEAQ. The CDR3 reads CASSSNTATENYGYTF. In nucleotides, the CDR3 is TGTGCCAGCAGCTCAAACACGGCTACAGAAAACTATGGCTACACCTTC.

The chain has TRBV15 and TRBJ2-3; perhaps TRBD2 as D (5 bases). This CDR3 is 14 amino acids long. Trimming removed 1 base at V and 3 bases at J, with 8 bases between. The germline V gene encodes CDR1 LNHNV and CDR2 YYDKDF (reference sequence). The CDR3 protein is CATSRGTRTDTQYF. The CDR3 region has the DNA TGTGCCACCAGCAGAGGGACTCGGACAGATACGCAGTATTTT.

J is TRBJ2-1 and V is TRBV7-6, with TRBD2 identical over 7 bases. Trimming at V came to 4 bases and at J to 8 bases, leaving 2 bases not matched to a gene. Germline V gene lookup returns CDR1 SGHVS and CDR2 FNYEAQ. CDR3 size: 12 residues. This CDR3 is CASSSAGHEQFF. Here the CDR3 DNA reads TGTGCCAGCAGCTCAGCGGGGCATGAGCAGTTCTTC. Together with reference TRBV7-6 and TRBJ2-1, the CDR3 gives the full variable domain: GAGVSQSPRYKVTKRGQDVALRCDPISGHVSLYWYRQALGQGPEFLTYFNYEAQQDKSGLPNDRFSAERPEGSISTLTIQRTEQRDSAMYRCASSSAGHEQFFGPGTRLTVL.

A few counts support this clonotype. This chain joins TRBV11-1 and TRBJ2-3; 14 positions agree with TRBD2. Trimming took 1 base from V and 2 from J; bases not matched to a gene: 5. Per germline, CDR1 SGHAT and CDR2 FQDESV (reference sequence). The CDR3 is 18 amino acids. The CDR3 sequence is CASSLETSGGGDTDTQYF. The CDR3 nucleotides are TGTGCCAGCAGCTTAGAGACTAGCGGGGGGGGCGACACAGATACGCAGTATTTT. Using reference TRBV11-1 and TRBJ2-3 for the parts outside the CDR3, the full variable domain is EAEVAQSPRYKITEKSQAVAFWCDPISGHATLYWYRQILGQGPELLVQFQDESVVDDSQLPKDRFSAERLKGVDSTLKIQPAELGDSAMYLCASSLETSGGGDTDTQYFGPGTRLTVL.

This sequence joins TRBV7-2 and TRBJ1-2; D is undetermined. V lost 1 base and J 6 bases, leaving 12 bases between the germline ends. Germline CDR1 and CDR2: SGHTA and FQGNSA. CDR3 length: 14 residues. The CDR3 spells CASSLGVSLHGYTF. CDR3 bases: TGTGCCAGCAGCTTAGGTGTCAGTCTCCATGGCTACACCTTC.

The rearrangement uses TRBV2 and TRBJ1-3, with TRBD1 matching 7 bases. CDR3 length equals 14 residues. Per the germline V gene, CDR1 is SNHLY and CDR2 is FYNNEI. V lost 4 bases and J lost 8; bases outside the gene matches: 8. CDR3 DNA: TGTGCCAGCAGTGGGGTGGGACAGAGGGACACCATATATTTT. This sequence encodes CASSGVGQRDTIYF. The full variable domain, its missing parts supplied by reference TRBV2 and TRBJ1-3, is EPEVTQTPSHQVTQMGQEVILRCVPISNHLYFYWYRQILGQKVEFLVSFYNNEISEKSEIFDDQFSVERPDGSNFTLKIRSTKLEDSAMYFCASSGVGQRDTIYFGEGSWLTVV.